Shown below are 10 T cell receptor beta chains from a single sample sequenced in a study of cytomegalovirus exposure and HLA in healthy donors. The primer mix had 60 Vbeta and 13 Jbeta primers. Method: immunoSEQ multiplex PCR; TCRdb's copy keeps in-frame clones and lacks some. The data show 90,000 to 130,000 clones, with roughly 68% seen just once and 2% to 2.5% held by the top ten. The sample consisted of PBMCs. These TCRs come from a woman aged 25 to 45 in good health and CMV-seronegative.

This clone was detected only once. CDR3 residues: CASSSGLAGYTDTQYF. CDR3 DNA sequence: TGCGCCAGCAGCTCCGGACTAGCGGGGTACACAGATACGCAGTATTTT. The rearrangement links TRBV5-1 to TRBJ2-3; the match to TRBD2 covers 12 bases. CDR1 SGHRS and CDR2 YFSETQ come from the germline V gene. With V trimmed by 3 bases and J by 2 bases, 4 bases remained unmatched. CDR3 size: 16 residues.

The chain is built from TRBV27 and TRBJ1-1; the D is unclear. This CDR3 is 14 amino acids long. V was shortened by 8 bases and J by 4 bases, with 17 bases between the two germline ends. CDR1 and CDR2 (germline): MNHEY, SMNVEV (reference sequence). The CDR3 sequence: CASHLAGLGTEAFF. The CDR3 DNA is TGTGCCAGCCACCTGGCCGGGTTGGGCACTGAAGCTTTCTTT.

This clone was seen only once. Germline is not matched at one junction end, which may reflect a read error. The chain couples TRBV4-1 to TRBJ2-3, with D perhaps matching TRBD1 (6 bases). Germline values: CDR1 MGHRA, CDR2 YSYEKL. This CDR3 is built from 16 residues. This CDR3 reads CASGQAWGTRTDTQYF. DNA of the CDR3: TGCGCCAGCGGCCAGGCCTGGGGGACACGGACAGATACGCAGTATTTT.

The genes are TRBV9 and TRBJ1-3; 7 bases line up with TRBD1. The trim removed 3 bases at V and 4 bases at J, leaving 4 bases unmatched. Per the germline V gene, CDR1 is SGDLS and CDR2 is YYNGEE. CDR3 size: 14 residues. CDR3 sequence (DNA): TGTGCCAGCAGCGGCGGGACAGACGGAAACACCATATATTTT. It yields the protein CASSGGTDGNTIYF.

In the case of this clone: The conserved closing phenylalanine or tryptophan is absent in this CDR3, likely reflecting a read error. J is TRBJ1-6 and V is TRBV5-1; 8 positions agree with TRBD1. Germline-derived CDR1 and CDR2 are SGHRS and YFSETQ. This CDR3 spans 15 amino acids. Losses at the gene ends were 4 bases for V and 9 bases for J; bases not matched to a gene: 9. The DNA for the CDR3 is TGCGCCAGCAGCGAGGGACAGGCCATTGGTTCACCCCTCCACTGT. Its protein product is CASSEGQAIGSPLHC.

The rearrangement uses TRBV6-1 and TRBJ2-7, with D perhaps matching TRBD2 (6 bases). The CDR3 is made up of 15 amino acids. Germline V gives CDR1 MNHNS, CDR2 SASEGT. Trimming left V 0 bases short and J 8 bases short, with 17 bases between. This CDR3 reads CASSEAGTGSTQQYF. The CDR3 DNA reads TGTGCCAGCAGTGAAGCGGGGACTGGATCTACGCAGCAGTACTTC.

The chain joins TRBV7-9 to TRBJ2-1; 9 nucleotides line up with TRBD1. The V gene's germline CDR1 is SEHNR and CDR2 FQNEAQ (reference sequence). V dropped 5 bases and J dropped 5; count of bases not matched to a gene: 10. The CDR3 totals 16 residues. The chain's CDR3 is CASSPPGTGSHNEQFF. Here the CDR3 DNA reads TGTGCCAGCAGCCCCCCTGGGACAGGGTCCCACAATGAGCAGTTCTTC.

The chain carries TRBV6-1 and TRBJ2-7, with 9 bases matching TRBD1. CDR3 length equals 15 residues. CDR1 and CDR2 from the germline V gene are MNHNS and SASEGT. The V gene end was trimmed by 6 bases and the J gene end by 2 bases; junction bases not matched to a gene: 8. CDR3 in amino acids: CASRPDRDRAYEQYF. The CDR3 DNA sequence: TGTGCCAGCAGACCAGACCGGGACAGGGCCTACGAGCAGTACTTC.

This clone has a handful of counts. The rearrangement links TRBV10-3 to TRBJ2-7; tentatively, D is TRBD2 (5 bases). Trimming shortened V by 3 bases and J by 6 bases, and 15 bases separated the two germline ends. CDR1 ENHRY and CDR2 SYGVKD come from the germline V gene. This CDR3 contains 14 residues. CDR3 loop: CAISDGYGLGEQYF. CDR3 sequence (DNA): TGTGCCATCAGTGATGGGTACGGACTGGGCGAGCAGTACTTC.

The CDR3 DNA follows: TGTGCCAGCAGCTTATCCGCGGTTGACTATGGCTACACCTTC. This sequence encodes CASSLSAVDYGYTF. The chain is built from TRBV7-6 and TRBJ1-2; no clear D. The CDR3 is made up of 14 amino acids. Germline V lookup: CDR1 SGHVS, CDR2 FNYEAQ. V dropped 2 bases and J dropped 3 bases, with 10 bases sitting between them.